The 10 T cell receptor beta chains listed next were all sequenced from one sample in a study of blood T cell repertoires in COVID-19. The table came from immunoSEQ multiplex PCR; TCRdb's copy has only in-frame clones and leaves some out. The data contain around 200,000 clones, 70% to 90% of them seen just once; the ten biggest clones take up less than 15%. Sequenced: peripheral blood. The receptors originated from a woman aged 18 to 35 who had recovered from COVID-19.

The chain links TRBV19 to TRBJ2-2; D might be TRBD1 (5 bases). The length of the CDR3 is 15 residues. V lost 8 bases to trimming and J lost 1 base, with 14 bases between them. Germline values: CDR1 LNHDA, CDR2 SQIVND (reference sequence). The CDR3, as DNA: TGTGCCAGTGGTCCGACCGGACAGAACACCGGGGAGCTGTTTTTT. The encoded protein is CASGPTGQNTGELFF.

V usage is TRBV2 and J usage is TRBJ1-4; 11 bases map to TRBD1. V was pared by 5 bases and J by 6 bases, with 8 bases of the junction left unmatched. Germline V gene lookup returns CDR1 SNHLY and CDR2 FYNNEI. The CDR3 contains 16 residues. CDR3 sequence reads: CASSWRTGGGDEKLFF. CDR3 coding DNA: TGTGCCAGCAGTTGGAGGACAGGGGGCGGAGATGAAAAACTGTTTTTT.

The chain combines TRBV7-2 with TRBJ2-7; 11 positions agree with TRBD2. CDR1 is SGHTA, CDR2 FQGNSA, per germline. V was clipped by 1 base and J by 2 bases; unmatched bases: 4. The CDR3 runs 16 residues. DNA for the CDR3: TGTGCCAGCAGCTTAGATGGGACTAGCGGAACCTACGAGCAGTACTTC. This translates into CASSLDGTSGTYEQYF.

The chain carries TRBV29-1 and TRBJ2-2, with a weak D call TRBD1 (6 bases). The V gene lost 7 bases and the J gene lost 0 bases, with 12 bases spanning the gap. The CDR3 extends over 14 amino acids. The germline gives CDR1 SQVTM, CDR2 ANQGSEA. The CDR3 bases are TGCAGCGCAGAAAGGGGGTCGAACACCGGGGAGCTGTTTTTT. Translation: CSAERGSNTGELFF.

J is TRBJ1-1 and V is TRBV5-6; D perhaps matches TRBD1 (5 bases). The germline V gene encodes CDR1 SGHDT and CDR2 YYEEEE. V gave up 1 base and J gave up 7 bases, with 20 bases separating them. There are 16 residues in the CDR3. CDR3 region: CASSLFGGNSDGEAFF. In nucleotides, the CDR3 is TGTGCCAGCAGCTTGTTCGGGGGGAATTCGGATGGTGAAGCTTTCTTT.

The table lists this clone with a few counts. The chain recombines TRBV7-8 with TRBJ2-6; D remains ambiguous. The CDR3 consists of 14 residues. Trimming shortened V by 3 bases and J by 2 bases, and 5 bases separated the two germline ends. Germline loops: CDR1 SGHVS, CDR2 FQNEAQ. This CDR3 is CASSFLAGANVLTF. In DNA form, the CDR3 reads TGTGCCAGCAGCTTCTTAGCTGGGGCCAACGTCCTGACTTTC.

The V gene is TRBV6-5, the J gene TRBJ2-5; D may be TRBD2 (5 bases). CDR3 length: 15 residues. Germline V gives CDR1 MNHEY, CDR2 SVGAGI. V gave up 2 bases and J gave up 2 bases, with 12 bases separating them. The CDR3 loop is CASSYKDGKQETQYF. For the CDR3, the DNA is TGTGCCAGCAGTTACAAAGACGGGAAACAAGAGACCCAGTACTTC.

The gene calls are TRBV7-2 and TRBJ2-7, with 11 bases that match TRBD1. CDR3 length: 15 amino acids. The ends lost 0 bases at V and 2 bases at J; junction bases unmatched: 0. The V gene's germline CDR1 is SGHTA and CDR2 FQGNSA. Here the CDR3 reads CASSLAGQGAYEQYF. The DNA of the CDR3 is TGTGCCAGCAGCTTAGCGGGACAGGGGGCCTACGAGCAGTACTTC. The entire variable domain, with the rest obtained from reference TRBV7-2 and TRBJ2-7, is as follows: GAGVSQSPSNKVTEKGKDVELRCDPISGHTALYWYRQSLGQGLEFLIYFQGNSAPDKSGLPSDRFSAERTGGSVSTLTIQRTQQEDSAVYLCASSLAGQGAYEQYFGPGTRLTVT.

V gene TRBV7-9 combines with J gene TRBJ1-1; no clear D. This CDR3 has 18 amino acids. V was shortened by 0 bases and J by 0 bases, with 17 bases between the two germline ends. Germline V gives CDR1 SEHNR, CDR2 FQNEAQ (reference sequence). CDR3 loop: CASSLAYGGRLMNTEAFF. The CDR3 coding sequence is TGTGCCAGCAGCTTAGCGTATGGAGGCAGGCTAATGAACACTGAAGCTTTCTTT.

This clone was observed a few times. CDR3 sequence: CASSGSQSEGAFF. CDR3 bases: TGTGCCAGCTCAGGGAGTCAATCTGAGGGAGCTTTCTTT. The V call is TRBV18, the J call TRBJ1-1; D unresolved. The germline V gene has CDR1 KGHSH and CDR2 LQKENI. The CDR3 spans 13 residues. V gave up 5 bases and J gave up 10 bases, with 17 bases separating them.